The TCR beta chain described here comes from a study of beta chain features in type 1 diabetes. Overall study results and limits: PCR, the amplification step, might favor shorter templates, equally in patients and controls.

All of the isolated RNA was reverse transcribed, so expressed TCRB transcripts were sequenced. Some clones are missing from TCRdb's copy, which holds only in-frame ones; the method was immunoSEQ multiplex PCR. Of 150,000 to 200,000 clones detected, about 9.1% appear once; the ten largest clones hold 2.3%. Germline-derived CDR1 and CDR2 are SGHRS and YFSETQ. V was shortened by 0 bases and J by 4 bases, with 7 bases between the two germline ends. The CDR3 runs 14 residues. This clone was detected a few times. The target antigen is unknown. The sequenced material came from central memory CD4+ T cells from blood. This TCR derives from a woman between 18 and 29 years old in good health. The chain joins TRBV5-1 to TRBJ1-4; TRBD1 is a possible D gene (6 bases). CDR3 sequence reads: CASSLGQVNEKLFF. CDR3 sequence (DNA): TGCGCCAGCAGCTTGGGACAGGTTAATGAAAAACTGTTTTTT. Filled out from reference TRBV5-1 and TRBJ1-4, the complete variable domain reads KAGVTQTPRYLIKTRGQQVTLSCSPISGHRSVSWYQQTPGQGLQFLFEYFSETQRNKGNFPGRFSGRQFSNSRSEMNVSTLELGDSALYLCASSLGQVNEKLFFGSGTQLSVL.